The 6 T cell receptor beta chains reported below all come from one sample, sequenced in a study of blood T cells in healthy people across ages. A second PCR of 7 to 11 cycles used a sample-barcoded 5' primer and a J-beta primer mix. One entry per CDR3 protein results from TCRdb running MiXCR on the 5' RACE reads. The sample lists about 680,000 distinct CDR3 sequences; approximately 49% were seen once. Sequences were obtained from blood. All receptors come from a woman aged 60-75 years in good health.

This clonotype has just a few counts. The genes are TRBV7-9 and TRBJ2-1; 9 positions agree with TRBD2. The germline gives CDR1 SEHNR, CDR2 FQNEAQ (reference sequence). The CDR3 has 14 residues. Trimming at V came to 6 bases and at J to 3 bases, leaving 3 bases not matched to a gene. The CDR3 spells CASRTSGIYNEQFF. The CDR3 bases are TGTGCCAGCAGGACTAGCGGTATCTACAATGAGCAGTTCTTC.

This chain uses TRBV30 with TRBJ2-5; D remains ambiguous. CDR3 length equals 13 residues. The V gene lost 0 bases and the J gene lost 2 bases, with 7 bases spanning the gap. Germline V gene lookup returns CDR1 GTSNPN and CDR2 SVGIG (reference sequence). The CDR3 sequence is CAWSVGLQETQYF. CDR3 bases: TGTGCCTGGAGTGTCGGGTTGCAAGAGACCCAGTACTTC.

The genes are TRBV7-2 and TRBJ2-5, with a possible D match to TRBD1 (6 bases). Germline assignment: CDR1 SGHTA and CDR2 FQGNSA. V lost 9 bases and J 5 bases, leaving 13 bases between the germline ends. The CDR3 sequence is 12 residues long. The CDR3 region has the DNA TGTGCCAGTGTACAGGGTCCCGAGACCCAGTACTTC. Translating it yields CASVQGPETQYF.

The V and J genes are TRBV5-1 and TRBJ2-1; 7 bases align to TRBD2. Per germline, CDR1 SGHRS and CDR2 YFSETQ. The CDR3 runs to 14 residues. The V segment lost 3 bases and the J segment 5 bases; nucleotides outside the gene matches: 5. CDR3 coding DNA: TGCGCCAGCAGCTGGTCCACTAGCGACAATGAGCAGTTCTTC. It translates to CASSWSTSDNEQFF.

This clonotype was counted a few times. CDR3 nucleotides: TGCAGTGCTTGGACTAGGGTTGGAACGACCCAGTACTTC. It translates to CSAWTRVGTTQYF. This chain links TRBV20-1 with TRBJ2-5; 7 nucleotides line up with TRBD2. The CDR3 covers 13 residues. Losses at the gene ends were 5 bases for V and 7 bases for J; bases not matched to a gene: 10. The V gene's germline CDR1 is DFQATT and CDR2 SNEGSKA (reference sequence).

This rearrangement joins TRBV25-1 to TRBJ2-7, with 12 bases fitting TRBD2. The CDR3 is 12 amino acids. CDR1 is MGHDK and CDR2 is SYGVNS in the germline V gene. After removal of 8 bases from V and 9 bases from J, the junction contained 5 bases not matched to a gene. The DNA for the CDR3 is TGTGCCAGCGGGGCTAGCGGGAGGGTGCAGTACTTC. Protein product: CASGASGRVQYF.